The clone carrying this T cell receptor beta chain was recorded only once. Profiling relied on immunoSEQ multiplex PCR, and the TCRdb table lists in-frame clones only, not all of them. The data hold around 200,000 clones, with approximately 81% observed a single time. The CDR3 covers 11 residues. Per germline, CDR1 SGHTA and CDR2 FQGNSA. The V end lost 4 bases, the J end lost 7 bases, and 7 bases lay between the germline ends. This record belongs to a study of blood T cell repertoires in COVID-19. The overall study: Sites across the United States, Italy and Spain contributed samples from acute and convalescent COVID-19.

The TCR was taken from a person aged 65 to 85 with COVID-19, enrolled during active disease. The chain carries TRBV7-2 and TRBJ1-1; unclear D gene. The sample taken for sequencing was peripheral blood. CDR3 bases: TGTGCCAGCAGCTCCACAGTTGAAGCTTTCTTT. Amino acid sequence: CASSSTVEAFF. Using reference TRBV7-2 and TRBJ1-1 for the parts outside the CDR3, the full variable domain is GAGVSQSPSNKVTEKGKDVELRCDPISGHTALYWYRQSLGQGLEFLIYFQGNSAPDKSGLPSDRFSAERTGGSVSTLTIQRTQQEDSAVYLCASSSTVEAFFGQGTRLTVV.